This T cell receptor beta chain was captured in a study of blood T cell repertoires in COVID-19. The CDR3 loop spans 14 amino acids. Germline CDR1 is SQVTM and CDR2 is ANQGSEA. V lost 5 bases, J lost 15 bases, and 18 bases stayed unmatched. This clone was seen only a few times. Repertoires were generated with immunoSEQ multiplex PCR, while TCRdb's copy carries only in-frame clones and drops some. The repertoire holds about 180,000 clones, with about 81% as singletons. Input material: peripheral blood. The chain has TRBV29-1 and TRBJ2-1; 8 bases are a match to TRBD1. The receptor's source is a woman over 75 with COVID-19, enrolled during active disease. CDR3 amino acids: CSVSDSLRGQRPFF. Here the CDR3 DNA reads TGCAGCGTTTCCGATTCCCTCAGGGGGCAGAGACCGTTCTTC.